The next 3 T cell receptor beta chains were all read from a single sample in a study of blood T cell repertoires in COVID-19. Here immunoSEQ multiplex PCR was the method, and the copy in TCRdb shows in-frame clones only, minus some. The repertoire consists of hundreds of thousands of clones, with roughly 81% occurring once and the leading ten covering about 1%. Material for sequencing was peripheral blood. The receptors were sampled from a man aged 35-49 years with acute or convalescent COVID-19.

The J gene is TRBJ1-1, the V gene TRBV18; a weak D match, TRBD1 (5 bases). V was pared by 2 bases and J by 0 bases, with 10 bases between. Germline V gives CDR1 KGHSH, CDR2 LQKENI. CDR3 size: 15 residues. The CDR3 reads CASSPIRTLNTEAFF. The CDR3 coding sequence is TGTGCCAGCTCACCAATTAGGACATTGAACACTGAAGCTTTCTTT.

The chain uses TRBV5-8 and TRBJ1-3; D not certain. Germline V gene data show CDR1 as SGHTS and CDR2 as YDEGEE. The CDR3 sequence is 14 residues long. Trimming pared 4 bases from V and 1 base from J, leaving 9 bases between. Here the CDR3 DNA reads TGTGCCAGCAGCCCACCCGGGTCTGGAAACACCATATATTTT. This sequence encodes CASSPPGSGNTIYF.

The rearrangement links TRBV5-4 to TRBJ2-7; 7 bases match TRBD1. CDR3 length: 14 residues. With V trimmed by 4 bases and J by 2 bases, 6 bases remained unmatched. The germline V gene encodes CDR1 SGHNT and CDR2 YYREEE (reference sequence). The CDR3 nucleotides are TGTGCCAGCAGCACCGGACAGGTCCCCTACGAGCAGTACTTC. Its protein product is CASSTGQVPYEQYF.